This is a list of T cell receptor beta chains from one sample in a study of T cells after yellow fever vaccination. TCRdb reprocessed the 5' RACE reads via MiXCR and lists one record per CDR3 protein. In the table there are 95,000 to 150,000 distinct CDR3 sequences, roughly 9% of which are singletons. Specimen: CD8+ T cells sorted from PBMCs, collected on the day of the yellow fever booster vaccination. All receptors come from a man aged 18 to 29 who received the YFV17D yellow fever vaccine. CDR3s leave out the opening cysteine and the closing phenylalanine or tryptophan. Each record gives: D gene, V gene, clone size, J gene, CDR3 protein. A D gene is named only where the DNA matches it firmly. Not every row has a clone size; where given, it reads once, few, many or a size class.

.	TRBV20-1	few	TRBJ2-5	SARGTAKQETQY
.	TRBV9	.	TRBJ2-5	ASSDPAKETQY
.	TRBV5-1	.	TRBJ2-1	ASSWGRSGYNEQF
TRBD1	TRBV4-1	few	TRBJ1-1	ASSQVTPGGTEAF
TRBD2	TRBV2	.	TRBJ2-7	ASSSGGVREQY
.	TRBV11-2	few	TRBJ2-7	ASSFKGKRYEQY
.	TRBV7-8	.	TRBJ2-3	ASSSLAEASTDTQY
.	TRBV12-3/TRBV12-4	many	TRBJ2-4	ASSSGGDIQY
.	TRBV7-6	.	TRBJ2-1	ASSPLMTRNQF
.	TRBV19	.	TRBJ1-2	ASTAAGNYGYT
.	TRBV4-1	.	TRBJ2-3	ASSQGRGGGLTDTQY
.	TRBV10-3	many	TRBJ2-5	AIRTEKETQY
TRBD2	TRBV7-6	many	TRBJ2-1	ASSPGTSGTYNEQF
.	TRBV7-2	few	TRBJ2-5	ASSPGSRGRETQY
.	TRBV4-1	few	TRBJ2-2	ASSQDQELIGELF
.	TRBV29-1	.	TRBJ1-5	SVARADTIYSNQPQH
.	TRBV6-4	few	TRBJ1-2	ASSMWGRYGYT
.	TRBV12-3/TRBV12-4	few	TRBJ2-3	ATISAGAFTDTQY
TRBD1	TRBV4-1	few	TRBJ2-2	ASSQAGTGQPGELF
.	TRBV27	.	TRBJ2-7	ASSPQGSAYEQY
TRBD2	TRBV12-3/TRBV12-4	.	TRBJ2-5	ASSRASGGSGETQY
.	TRBV6-1	few	TRBJ1-3	ASSELGRDTIY
.	TRBV4-3	.	TRBJ1-3	ASSSHSGNTIY
TRBD1	TRBV2	.	TRBJ2-3	ASRAVGQAVFTDTQY
TRBD2	TRBV7-2	.	TRBJ2-7	ASSFSPGLAVVQY